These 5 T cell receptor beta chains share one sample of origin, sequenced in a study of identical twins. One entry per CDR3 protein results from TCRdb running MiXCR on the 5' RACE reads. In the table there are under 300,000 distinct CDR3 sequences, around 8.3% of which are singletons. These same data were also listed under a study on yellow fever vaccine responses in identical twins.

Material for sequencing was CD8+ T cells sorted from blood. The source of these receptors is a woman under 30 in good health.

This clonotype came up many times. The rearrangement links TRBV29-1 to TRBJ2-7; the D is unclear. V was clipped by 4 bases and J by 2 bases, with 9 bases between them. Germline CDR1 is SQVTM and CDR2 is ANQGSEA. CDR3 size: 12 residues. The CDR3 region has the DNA TGCAGCGTTGCCGCCGTCGCCTACGAGCAGTACTTC. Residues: CSVAAVAYEQYF.

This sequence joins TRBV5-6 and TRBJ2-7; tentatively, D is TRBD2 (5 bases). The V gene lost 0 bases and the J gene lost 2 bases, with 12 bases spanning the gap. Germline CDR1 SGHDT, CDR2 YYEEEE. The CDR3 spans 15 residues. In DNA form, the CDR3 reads TGTGCCAGCAGCTTGGCCGGGGTTCAGACCTACGAGCAGTACTTC. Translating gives CASSLAGVQTYEQYF.

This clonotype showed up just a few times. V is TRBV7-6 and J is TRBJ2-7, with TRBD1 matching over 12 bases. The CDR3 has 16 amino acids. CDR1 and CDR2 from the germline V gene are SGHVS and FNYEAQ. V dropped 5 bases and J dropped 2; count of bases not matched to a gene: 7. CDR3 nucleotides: TGTGCCAGCAGCGCACACCGGGACAGGGGGCCCTACGAGCAGTACTTC. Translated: CASSAHRDRGPYEQYF.

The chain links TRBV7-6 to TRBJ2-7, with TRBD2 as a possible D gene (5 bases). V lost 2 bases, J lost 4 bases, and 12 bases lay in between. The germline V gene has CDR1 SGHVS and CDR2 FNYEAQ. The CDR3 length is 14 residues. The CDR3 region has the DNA TGTGCCAGCAGCTTATCCCGATCGGGGTACGAGCAGTACTTC. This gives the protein CASSLSRSGYEQYF.

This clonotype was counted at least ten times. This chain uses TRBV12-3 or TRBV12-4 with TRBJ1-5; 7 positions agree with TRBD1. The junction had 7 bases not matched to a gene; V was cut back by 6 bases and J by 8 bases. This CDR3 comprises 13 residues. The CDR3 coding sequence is TGTGCCAGCAGAAAGACAGGGTGGGAGCCCCAGCATTTT. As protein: CASRKTGWEPQHF.